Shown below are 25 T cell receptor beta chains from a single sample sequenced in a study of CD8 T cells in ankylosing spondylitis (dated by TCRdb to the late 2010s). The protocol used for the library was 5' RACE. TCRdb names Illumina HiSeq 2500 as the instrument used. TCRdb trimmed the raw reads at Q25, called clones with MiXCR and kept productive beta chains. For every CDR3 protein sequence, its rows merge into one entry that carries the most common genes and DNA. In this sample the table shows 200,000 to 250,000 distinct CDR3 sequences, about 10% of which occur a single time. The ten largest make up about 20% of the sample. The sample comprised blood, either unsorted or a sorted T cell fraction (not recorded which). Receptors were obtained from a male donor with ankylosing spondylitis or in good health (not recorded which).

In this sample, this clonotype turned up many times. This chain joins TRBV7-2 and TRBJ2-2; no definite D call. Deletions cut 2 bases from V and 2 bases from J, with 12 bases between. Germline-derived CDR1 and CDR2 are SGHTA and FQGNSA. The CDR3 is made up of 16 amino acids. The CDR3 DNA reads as TGTGCCAGCAGCTTACAGGCGGCGTTAAACACCGGGGAGCTGTTTTTT. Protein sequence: CASSLQAALNTGELFF.

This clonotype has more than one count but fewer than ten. The CDR3 nucleotides are TGTGCCAGCAGGCCAACTAGCGGGGCTTACAATGAGCAGTTCTTC. Protein product: CASRPTSGAYNEQFF. This sequence joins TRBV12-3 or TRBV12-4 and TRBJ2-1, with 10 bases that match TRBD2. V lost 6 bases to trimming and J lost 4 bases; unmatched junction nucleotides: 6. The CDR3 has 15 residues.

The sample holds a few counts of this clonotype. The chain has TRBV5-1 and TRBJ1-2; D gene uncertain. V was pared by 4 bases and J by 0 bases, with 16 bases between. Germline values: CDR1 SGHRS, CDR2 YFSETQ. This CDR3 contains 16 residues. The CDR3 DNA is TGCGCCAGCAGCGGGGAGGGAGTGGAAGCTAACTATGGCTACACCTTC. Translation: CASSGEGVEANYGYTF.

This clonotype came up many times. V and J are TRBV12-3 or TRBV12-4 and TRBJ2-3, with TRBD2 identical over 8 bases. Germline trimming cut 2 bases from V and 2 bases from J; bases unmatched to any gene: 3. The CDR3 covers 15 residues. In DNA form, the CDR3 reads TGTGCCAGCAGTTTAAGCGGGGGCATCACAGATACGCAGTATTTT. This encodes CASSLSGGITDTQYF.

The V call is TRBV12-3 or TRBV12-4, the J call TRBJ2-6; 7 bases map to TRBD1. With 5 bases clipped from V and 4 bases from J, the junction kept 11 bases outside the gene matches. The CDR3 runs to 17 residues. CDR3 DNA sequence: TGTGCCAGCAGTCCAACCTACAGGGGATCCGGGGCCAACGTCCTGACTTTC. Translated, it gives CASSPTYRGSGANVLTF.

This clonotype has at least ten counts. The CDR3 sequence: CASSLGAKDTQYF. CDR3 bases: TGCGCCAGCAGCTTAGGGGCCAAAGATACGCAGTATTTT. J is TRBJ2-3 and V is TRBV5-1; a possible D gene is TRBD1 (5 bases). CDR3 size: 13 residues. Germline CDR1 SGHRS, CDR2 YFSETQ. V was trimmed by 2 bases and J by 5 bases, leaving 9 bases between them.

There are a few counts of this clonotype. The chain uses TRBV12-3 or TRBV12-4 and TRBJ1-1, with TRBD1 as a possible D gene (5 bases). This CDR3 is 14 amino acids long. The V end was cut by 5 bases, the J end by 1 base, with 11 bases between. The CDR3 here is CASSPREKNTEAFF. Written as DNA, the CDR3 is TGTGCCAGCAGTCCCAGGGAAAAGAACACTGAAGCTTTCTTT.

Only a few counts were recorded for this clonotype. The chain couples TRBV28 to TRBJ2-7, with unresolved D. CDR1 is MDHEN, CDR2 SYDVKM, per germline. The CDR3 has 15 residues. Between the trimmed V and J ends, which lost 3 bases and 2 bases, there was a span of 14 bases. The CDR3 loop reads CASSFGSVLPYEQYF. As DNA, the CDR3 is TGTGCCAGCAGTTTCGGTTCAGTCCTTCCCTACGAGCAGTACTTC.

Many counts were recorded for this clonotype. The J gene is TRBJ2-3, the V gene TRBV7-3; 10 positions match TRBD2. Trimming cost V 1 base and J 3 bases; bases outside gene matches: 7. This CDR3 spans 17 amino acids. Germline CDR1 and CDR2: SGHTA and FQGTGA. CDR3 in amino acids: CASSLNFGSGGTDTQYF. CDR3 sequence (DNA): TGTGCCAGCAGCTTAAATTTCGGTAGCGGGGGGACAGATACGCAGTATTTT.

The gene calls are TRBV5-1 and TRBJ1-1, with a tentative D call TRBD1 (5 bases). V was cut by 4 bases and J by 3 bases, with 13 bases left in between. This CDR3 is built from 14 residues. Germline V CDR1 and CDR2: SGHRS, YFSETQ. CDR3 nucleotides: TGCGCCAGCAGCCCCAGGGTCGGGGACACTGAAGCTTTCTTT. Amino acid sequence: CASSPRVGDTEAFF.

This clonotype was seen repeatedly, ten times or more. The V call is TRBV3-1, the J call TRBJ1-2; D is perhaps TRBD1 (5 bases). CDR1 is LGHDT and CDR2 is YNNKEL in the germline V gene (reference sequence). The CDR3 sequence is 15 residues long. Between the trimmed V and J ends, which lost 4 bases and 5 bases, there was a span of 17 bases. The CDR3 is CASSPGATPFYGYTF. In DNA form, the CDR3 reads TGTGCCAGCAGCCCCGGGGCCACCCCCTTTTATGGCTACACCTTC.

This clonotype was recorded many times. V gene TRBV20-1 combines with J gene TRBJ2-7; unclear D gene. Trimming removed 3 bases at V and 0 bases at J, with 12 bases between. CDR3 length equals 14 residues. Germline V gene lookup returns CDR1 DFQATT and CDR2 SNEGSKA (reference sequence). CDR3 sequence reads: CSASNSLFSYEQYF. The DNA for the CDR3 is TGCAGTGCTAGTAATAGCCTTTTCTCCTACGAGCAGTACTTC.

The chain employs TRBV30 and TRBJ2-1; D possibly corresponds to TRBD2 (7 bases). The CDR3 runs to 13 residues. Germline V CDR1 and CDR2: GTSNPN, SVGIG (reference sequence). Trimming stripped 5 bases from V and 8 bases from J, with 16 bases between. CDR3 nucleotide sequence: TGTGCCTGGGGTTGGGGGGGCGCGGATGAGCAGTTCTTC. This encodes CAWGWGGADEQFF.

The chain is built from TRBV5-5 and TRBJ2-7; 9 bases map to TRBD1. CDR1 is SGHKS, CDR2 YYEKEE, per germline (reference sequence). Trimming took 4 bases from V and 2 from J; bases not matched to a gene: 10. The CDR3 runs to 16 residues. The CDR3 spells CASSEWDRAGPYEQYF. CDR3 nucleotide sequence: TGTGCCAGCAGCGAATGGGACAGGGCGGGCCCCTACGAGCAGTACTTC.

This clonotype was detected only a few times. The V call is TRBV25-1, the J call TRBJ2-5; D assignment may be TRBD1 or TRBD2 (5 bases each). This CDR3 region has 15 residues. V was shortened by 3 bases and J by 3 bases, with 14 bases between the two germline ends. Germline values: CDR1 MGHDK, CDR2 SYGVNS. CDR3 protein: CASSEPGPHKETQYF. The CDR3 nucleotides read TGTGCCAGCAGTGAGCCGGGACCCCACAAAGAGACCCAGTACTTC.

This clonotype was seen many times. CDR3 DNA sequence: TGCAGTGCTAGACCCCTTACCGAGTGGGGCTACAATGAGCAGTTCTTC. Translating gives CSARPLTEWGYNEQFF. This rearrangement joins TRBV20-1 to TRBJ2-1; D gene unclear. This CDR3 contains 16 residues. V gave up 2 bases and J gave up 3 bases, with 17 bases separating them. Germline-derived CDR1 and CDR2 are DFQATT and SNEGSKA (reference sequence).

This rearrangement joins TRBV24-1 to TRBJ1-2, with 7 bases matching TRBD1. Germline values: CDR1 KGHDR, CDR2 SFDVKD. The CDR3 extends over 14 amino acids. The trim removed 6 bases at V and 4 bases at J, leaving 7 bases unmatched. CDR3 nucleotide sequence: TGTGCCACCAGTCCTGGGACAGATCCCTATGGCTACACCTTC. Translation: CATSPGTDPYGYTF.

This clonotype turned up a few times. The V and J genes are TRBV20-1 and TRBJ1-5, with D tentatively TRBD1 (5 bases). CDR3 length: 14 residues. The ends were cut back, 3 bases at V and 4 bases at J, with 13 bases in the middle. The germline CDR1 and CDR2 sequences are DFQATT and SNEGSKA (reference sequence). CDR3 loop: CSASEGAGNQPQHF. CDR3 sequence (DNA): TGCAGTGCTAGTGAGGGCGCAGGGAATCAGCCCCAGCATTTT.

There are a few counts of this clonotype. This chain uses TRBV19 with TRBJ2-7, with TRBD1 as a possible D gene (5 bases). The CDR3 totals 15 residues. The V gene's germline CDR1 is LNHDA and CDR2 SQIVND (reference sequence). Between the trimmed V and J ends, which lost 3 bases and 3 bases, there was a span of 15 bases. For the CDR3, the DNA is TGTGCCAGTAGTATGGGGCAGGGCGAGGTCTACGAGCAGTACTTC. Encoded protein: CASSMGQGEVYEQYF.

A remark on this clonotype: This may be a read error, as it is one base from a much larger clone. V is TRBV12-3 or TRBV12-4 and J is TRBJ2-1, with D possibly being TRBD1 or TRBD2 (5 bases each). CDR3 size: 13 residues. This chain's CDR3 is CASNPGRHNGQFF. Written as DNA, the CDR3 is TGTGCCAGCAATCCGGGGCGACACAATGGGCAGTTCTTC.

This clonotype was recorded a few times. As DNA, the CDR3 is TGTGCCAGCAGTAGGGGACAGGGAGAGACCCAGTACTTC. Its translation is CASSRGQGETQYF. J is TRBJ2-5 and V is TRBV28; TRBD1 matches at 9 bases. Unmatched junction bases numbered 2, after V lost 5 bases and J lost 4 bases. The CDR3 has 13 residues. The germline V gene encodes CDR1 MDHEN and CDR2 SYDVKM.

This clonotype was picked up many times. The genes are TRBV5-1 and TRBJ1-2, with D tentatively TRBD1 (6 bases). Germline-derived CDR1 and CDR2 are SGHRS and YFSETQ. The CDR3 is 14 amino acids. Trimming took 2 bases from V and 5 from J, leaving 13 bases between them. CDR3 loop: CASSFQQGPYGYTF. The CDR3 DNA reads TGCGCCAGCAGCTTCCAACAGGGACCTTATGGCTACACCTTC.

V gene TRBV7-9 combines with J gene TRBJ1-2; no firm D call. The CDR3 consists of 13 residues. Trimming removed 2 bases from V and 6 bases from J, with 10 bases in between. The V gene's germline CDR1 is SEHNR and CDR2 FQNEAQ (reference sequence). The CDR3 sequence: CASSLMPSDGYTF. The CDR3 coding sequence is TGTGCCAGCAGCTTAATGCCTTCGGATGGCTACACCTTC.

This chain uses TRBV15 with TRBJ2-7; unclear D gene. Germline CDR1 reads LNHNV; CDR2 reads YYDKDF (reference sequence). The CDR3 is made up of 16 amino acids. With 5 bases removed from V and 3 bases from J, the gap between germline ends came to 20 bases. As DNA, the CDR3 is TGTGCCACCAGCGGCGTTTTACACGAAAACTTCTACGAGCAGTACTTC. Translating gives CATSGVLHENFYEQYF.

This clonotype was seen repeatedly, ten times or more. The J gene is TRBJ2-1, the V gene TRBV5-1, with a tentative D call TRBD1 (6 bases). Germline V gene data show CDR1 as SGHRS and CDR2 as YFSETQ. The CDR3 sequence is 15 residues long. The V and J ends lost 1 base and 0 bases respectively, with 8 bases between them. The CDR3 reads CASSLLGASYNEQFF. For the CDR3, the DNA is TGCGCCAGCAGCTTGTTGGGGGCCTCCTACAATGAGCAGTTCTTC.